This T cell receptor beta chain was recorded in a study of blood T cell repertoires in COVID-19 (dated by TCRdb to the early 2020s). Some background on the complete study: Collaborator samples came from the United States, Italy and Spain and covered acute and convalescent phases of COVID-19. The repertoires were made available in a free public database intended to serve as a resource for research on the immune response to SARS-CoV-2. Nearly every sample came with metadata listing a de-identified subject ID, COVID-19 status, age in years and sex. Where available, HLA class I and class II types were obtained from metadata supplied by the sample provider rather than from assay-based typing. The samples were drawn from the first 160 participants of the ongoing ImmuneRACE study and from 1,254 subjects provided by 6 global collaborators. Subjects who had been exposed to COVID-19, were actively infected with it, or had recovered from it provided the deeply sampled blood TCRbeta repertoires that made up the dataset. The prospective study material was composed of cDNA or gDNA derived from T cells, B-cell-depleted T cells, or PBMCs. Points the paper makes about the study in general: The amount of clinical and demographic metadata varied by source and participant and was provided uncurated.

The immunoSEQ Assay, a bias-controlled multiplex PCR, was used to amplify TCRbeta CDR3 regions from genomic DNA. The original methods were these. Nucleated cell counts per sample were estimated from amplification of reference gene primers within the assay. To quantify the absolute abundance of each unique TCRbeta CDR3 rearrangement, sequence reads were collapsed and filtered. For each sample, productive Simpson clonality was calculated as the square root of Simpson's diversity index across productive rearrangements. TCRdb obtained this table from immuneACCESS and retained in-frame rearrangements with V and J assigned. These tables miss some clones; where compared with another copy, unresolved V genes account for less than half of the shortfall, and the remainder is unexplained. V, J and clone size are taken as reported in that table, and D and trimming were inferred from the DNA itself. This sample comprises 110,000 or so clones, roughly 80% of them detected only once. In total, the top ten clones hold approximately 15% of the sample.

Trimming removed 1 base from V and 5 bases from J; the gene matches leave 11 bases unexplained. The CDR3 starts with the cysteine, ends with the phenylalanine, and has 16 residues. Of all the DNA, just the CDR3 is kept, 48 bases in frame from base 1. Sequences SGHTS (CDR1) and YDEGEE (CDR2) are obtained from the germline V gene. Collaborating institutions collected whole blood in K2EDTA tubes following their own protocols. For TCRbeta analysis, collaborators shipped samples as frozen whole blood, isolated PBMCs, or DNA extracted from either of those sample types. This clone occurred a few times. Its antigen remains unidentified. No qualities accompany the bases; no much larger clone lies one base away.

The rearranged chain carries TRBV5-8 and TRBJ1-1, with 7 central nucleotides matching TRBD1. The material sequenced was peripheral blood. The receptor was isolated from a woman at least 80 years old with acute or convalescent COVID-19. The sequence in DNA is TGTGCCAGCAGCTTGCCCTGGACAGGCTTGGGGACTGAAGCTTTCTTT. Its coded protein is CASSLPWTGLGTEAFF.